These 15 T cell receptor beta chains originate from one sample sequenced in a study of STAT5B mutations in CD4+ large granular lymphocyte leukemia. Libraries were prepared by immunoSEQ multiplex PCR; TCRdb keeps only in-frame clonotypes and omits some of them. The repertoire holds around 50,000 clones, with 84% as singletons. The sample consisted of CD4+ T cells from blood buffy coats. These receptors all come from a human donor in good health.

The chain carries TRBV29-1 and TRBJ2-3; D unclear. The length of the CDR3 is 13 residues. Between the trimmed V and J ends, which lost 1 base and 0 bases, there was a span of 5 bases. Per germline, CDR1 SQVTM and CDR2 ANQGSEA. The CDR3 nucleotides are TGCAGCGTTGAAGCGTCTAGCACAGATACGCAGTATTTT. Translated: CSVEASSTDTQYF.

The V call is TRBV2, the J call TRBJ2-3; TRBD2 matches 8 bases. This CDR3 has 15 residues. V gave up 6 bases and J gave up 1 base; unmatched junction bases: 6. Germline V gives CDR1 SNHLY, CDR2 FYNNEI. This CDR3 reads CASRLSGTRTDTQYF. The CDR3 bases are TGTGCCAGCAGACTTAGCGGGACACGCACAGATACGCAGTATTTT.

The V call is TRBV2, the J call TRBJ2-6, with TRBD2 as a possible D gene (5 bases). Per germline, CDR1 SNHLY and CDR2 FYNNEI. The CDR3 is made up of 14 amino acids. V was trimmed by 7 bases and J by 1 base, leaving 8 bases between them. The CDR3 sequence is CASTGGSGANVLTF. In DNA, the CDR3 is TGTGCCAGCACGGGCGGGTCTGGGGCCAACGTCCTGACTTTC.

The chain uses TRBV5-1 and TRBJ2-3, with D tentatively TRBD1 or TRBD2 (6 bases each). This CDR3 region has 16 residues. Per germline, CDR1 SGHRS and CDR2 YFSETQ. Trimming removed 4 bases at V and 1 base at J, with 16 bases between. CDR3 loop: CASSPPGAGGTDTQYF. As DNA, the CDR3 is TGCGCCAGCAGCCCCCCGGGGGCAGGGGGCACAGATACGCAGTATTTT.

The chain combines TRBV25-1 with TRBJ2-2; TRBD2 matches at 7 bases. Losses at the gene ends were 7 bases for V and 4 bases for J; bases not matched to a gene: 6. From germline, CDR1 is MGHDK and CDR2 SYGVNS. This CDR3 comprises 14 residues. The CDR3 sequence is CASTKAGFTGELFF. The DNA for the CDR3 is TGTGCCAGCACCAAAGCGGGGTTCACCGGGGAGCTGTTTTTT.

The chain uses TRBV11-1 and TRBJ2-1; 9 bases agree with TRBD2. CDR3 length: 17 residues. V trimming: 5 bases; J trimming: 7 bases; junction bases outside the gene matches: 15. Germline loops: CDR1 SGHAT, CDR2 FQDESV (reference sequence). The CDR3 is CASSQRASGDPGNEQFF. In DNA, the CDR3 is TGTGCCAGCAGCCAAAGGGCTAGCGGGGACCCGGGGAATGAGCAGTTCTTC.

The J gene is TRBJ2-7, the V gene TRBV9; D is ambiguous. The CDR3 has 14 residues. Trimming removed 0 bases at V and 1 base at J, with 8 bases between. The germline CDR1 and CDR2 sequences are SGDLS and YYNGEE. Here the CDR3 reads CASSVDTVSYEQYF. The DNA for the CDR3 is TGTGCCAGCAGCGTAGACACGGTGTCCTACGAGCAGTACTTC.

V and J are TRBV2 and TRBJ1-1; TRBD1 aligns across 7 bases. Germline V gives CDR1 SNHLY, CDR2 FYNNEI. The CDR3 sequence is 15 residues long. The V gene end was trimmed by 7 bases and the J gene end by 3 bases; junction bases not matched to a gene: 11. CDR3 DNA sequence: TGTGCCAGCATTAACAGGGGAGTCGGATACACTGAAGCTTTCTTT. It is translated as CASINRGVGYTEAFF.

The chain links TRBV21-1 to TRBJ2-7; the D segment call TRBD2 is taken from the table without a DNA check. TRBV21-1 is classified as a pseudogene. The CDR3 has 19 residues. CDR3 loop: CASSKAGTGGGLKHYEQYF. As DNA, the CDR3 is TGTGCCAGCAGCAAAGCGGGGACGGGCGGGGGTTTAAAACACTACGAGCAGTACTTC.

The CDR3 reads CSVESGTGGPFYGYTF. The CDR3 DNA reads as TGCAGCGTTGAGTCCGGGACAGGGGGACCCTTCTATGGCTACACCTTC. V is TRBV29-1 and J is TRBJ1-2, with TRBD1 identical over 11 bases. Trimming removed 3 bases from V and 4 bases from J; junction bases left unmatched: 10. This CDR3 contains 16 residues. Germline loops: CDR1 SQVTM, CDR2 ANQGSEA.

The J gene is TRBJ2-7, the V gene TRBV6-5, with D maybe TRBD2 (5 bases). The V end lost 2 bases, the J end lost 0 bases, and 14 bases lay between the germline ends. Germline V gene sequence: CDR1 MNHEY, CDR2 SVGAGI. The CDR3 totals 16 residues. The CDR3 DNA follows: TGTGCCAGCAGTTACGTGGCGGGTCCTAGCTCCTACGAGCAGTACTTC. This translates into CASSYVAGPSSYEQYF.

V is TRBV19 and J is TRBJ2-5; maybe TRBD1 (6 bases). V lost 3 bases and J lost 3, with 8 bases in between. Germline V CDR1 and CDR2: LNHDA, SQIVND (reference sequence). CDR3 length: 13 amino acids. This chain's CDR3 is CASSIPGEETQYF. The CDR3 nucleotides are TGTGCCAGTAGTATTCCAGGGGAAGAGACCCAGTACTTC.

This sequence joins TRBV19 and TRBJ1-2; 7 nucleotides match TRBD1. The CDR3 is 15 amino acids. Trimming cost V 6 bases and J 4 bases; bases outside gene matches: 11. CDR1 and CDR2 from the germline V gene are LNHDA and SQIVND (reference sequence). The CDR3 here is CASRRQGLRAYGYTF. As DNA, the CDR3 is TGTGCCAGTAGGCGACAGGGTCTTCGAGCCTATGGCTACACCTTC.

The chain is built from TRBV2 and TRBJ2-1; D remains ambiguous. V lost 3 bases to trimming and J lost 7 bases, with 16 bases between them. Germline V CDR1 and CDR2: SNHLY, FYNNEI. The CDR3 is 15 residues long. The CDR3 loop is CASSERRAGWNEQFF. In DNA, the CDR3 is TGTGCCAGCAGTGAGAGACGGGCTGGGTGGAATGAGCAGTTCTTC.

V gene TRBV28 combines with J gene TRBJ1-2; D is uncertain. V lost 5 bases, J lost 4 bases, and 14 bases lay in between. Germline loops: CDR1 MDHEN, CDR2 SYDVKM. CDR3 size: 14 residues. The CDR3 DNA reads TGTGCCAGCAGTGAACGTCGACACACCTATGGCTACACCTTC. It specifies CASSERRHTYGYTF.